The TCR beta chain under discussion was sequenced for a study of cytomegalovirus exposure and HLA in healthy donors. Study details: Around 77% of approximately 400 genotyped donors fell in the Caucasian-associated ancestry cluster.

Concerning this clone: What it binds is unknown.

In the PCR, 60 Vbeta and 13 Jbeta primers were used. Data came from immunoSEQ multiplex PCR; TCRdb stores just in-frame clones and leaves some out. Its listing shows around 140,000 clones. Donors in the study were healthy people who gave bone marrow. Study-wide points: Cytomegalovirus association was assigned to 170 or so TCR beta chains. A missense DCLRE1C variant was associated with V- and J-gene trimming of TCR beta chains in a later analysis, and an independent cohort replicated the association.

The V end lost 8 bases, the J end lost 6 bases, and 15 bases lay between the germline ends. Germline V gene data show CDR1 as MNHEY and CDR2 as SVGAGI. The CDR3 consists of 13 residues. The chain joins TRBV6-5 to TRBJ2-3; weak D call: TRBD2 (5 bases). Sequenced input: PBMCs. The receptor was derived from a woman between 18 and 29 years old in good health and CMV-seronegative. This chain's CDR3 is CASLAGGSDTQYF. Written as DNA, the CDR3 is TGTGCCAGCTTGGCGGGTGGGTCGGATACGCAGTATTTT.